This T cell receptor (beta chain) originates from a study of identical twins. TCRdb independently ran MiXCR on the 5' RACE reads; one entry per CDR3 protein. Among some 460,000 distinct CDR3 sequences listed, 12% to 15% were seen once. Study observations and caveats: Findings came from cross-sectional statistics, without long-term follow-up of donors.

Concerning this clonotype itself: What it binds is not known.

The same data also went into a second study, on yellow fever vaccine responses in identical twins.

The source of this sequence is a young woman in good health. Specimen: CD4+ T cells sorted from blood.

In DNA form, the CDR3 reads TGTGCCACCAGCAGCCTGGGTAACTATGGCTACACCTTC. This translates into CATSSLGNYGYTF. The chain carries TRBV15 and TRBJ1-2; the D is unclear. The CDR3 is 13 amino acids. Trimming took 3 bases from V and 1 from J, leaving 6 bases between them. CDR1 and CDR2 from the germline V gene are LNHNV and YYDKDF (reference sequence). Complete variable domain (other parts from reference TRBV15 and TRBJ1-2): DAMVIQNPRYQVTQFGKPVTLSCSQTLNHNVMYWYQQKSSQAPKLLFHYYDKDFNNEADTPDNFQSRRPNTSFCFLDIRSPGLGDTAMYLCATSSLGNYGYTFGSGTRLTVV.